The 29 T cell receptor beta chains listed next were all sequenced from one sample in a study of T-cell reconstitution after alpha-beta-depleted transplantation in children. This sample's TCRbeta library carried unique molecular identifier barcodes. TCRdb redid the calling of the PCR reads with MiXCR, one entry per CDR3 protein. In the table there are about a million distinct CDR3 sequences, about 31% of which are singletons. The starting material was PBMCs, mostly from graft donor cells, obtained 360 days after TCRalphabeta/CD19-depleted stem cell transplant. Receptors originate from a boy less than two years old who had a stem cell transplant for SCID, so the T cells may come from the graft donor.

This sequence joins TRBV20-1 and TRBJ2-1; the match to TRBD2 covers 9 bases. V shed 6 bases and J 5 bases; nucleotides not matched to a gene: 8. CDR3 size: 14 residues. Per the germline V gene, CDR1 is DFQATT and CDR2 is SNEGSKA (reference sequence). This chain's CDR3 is CSAERGALNNEQFF. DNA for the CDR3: TGCAGTGCCGAGCGGGGGGCCCTTAACAATGAGCAGTTCTTC.

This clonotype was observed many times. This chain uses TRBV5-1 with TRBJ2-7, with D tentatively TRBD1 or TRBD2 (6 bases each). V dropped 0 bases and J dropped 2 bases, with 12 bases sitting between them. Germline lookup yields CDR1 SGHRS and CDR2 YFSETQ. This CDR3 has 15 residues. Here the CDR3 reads CASSLVGGAPYEQYF. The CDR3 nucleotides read TGCGCCAGCAGCTTGGTCGGGGGCGCCCCCTACGAGCAGTACTTC.

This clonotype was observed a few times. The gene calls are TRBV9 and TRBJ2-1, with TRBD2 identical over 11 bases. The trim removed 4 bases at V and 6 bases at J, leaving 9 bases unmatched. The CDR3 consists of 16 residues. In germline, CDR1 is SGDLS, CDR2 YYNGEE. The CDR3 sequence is CASSLIAGGPRNEQFF. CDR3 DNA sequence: TGTGCCAGCAGCCTGATAGCGGGGGGGCCGCGCAATGAGCAGTTCTTC. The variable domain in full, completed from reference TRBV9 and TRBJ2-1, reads DSGVTQTPKHLITATGQRVTLRCSPRSGDLSVYWYQQSLDQGLQFLIQYYNGEERAKGNILERFSAQQFPDLHSELNLSSLELGDSALYFCASSLIAGGPRNEQFFGPGTRLTVL.

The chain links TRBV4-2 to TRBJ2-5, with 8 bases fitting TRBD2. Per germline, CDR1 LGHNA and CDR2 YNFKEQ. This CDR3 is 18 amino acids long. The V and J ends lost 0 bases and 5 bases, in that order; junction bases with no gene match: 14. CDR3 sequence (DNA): TGTGCCAGCAGCCAAGATAAATCGGCGGGAGGATGGTTGGAGACCCAGTACTTC. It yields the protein CASSQDKSAGGWLETQYF.

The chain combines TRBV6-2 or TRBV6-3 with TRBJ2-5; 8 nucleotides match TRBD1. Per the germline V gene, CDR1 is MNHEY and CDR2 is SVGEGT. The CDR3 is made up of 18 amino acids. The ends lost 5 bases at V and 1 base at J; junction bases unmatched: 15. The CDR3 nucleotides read TGTGCCAGCAGTCCCGGGACAGGAAAGGGATGGAGCCAAGAGACCCAGTACTTC. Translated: CASSPGTGKGWSQETQYF.

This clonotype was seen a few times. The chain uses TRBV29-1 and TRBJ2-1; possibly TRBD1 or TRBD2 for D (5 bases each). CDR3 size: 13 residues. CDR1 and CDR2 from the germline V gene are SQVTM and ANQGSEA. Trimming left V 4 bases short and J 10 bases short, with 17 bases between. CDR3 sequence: CSVGLNRDGEQFF. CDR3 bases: TGCAGCGTTGGGCTTAATCGGGACGGGGAGCAGTTCTTC.

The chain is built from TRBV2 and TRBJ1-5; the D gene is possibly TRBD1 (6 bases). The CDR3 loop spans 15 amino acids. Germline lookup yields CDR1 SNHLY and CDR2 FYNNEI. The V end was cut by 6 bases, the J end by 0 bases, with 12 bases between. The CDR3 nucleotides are TGTGCCAGCAGGCTACAGGGAAATAGCAATCAGCCCCAGCATTTT. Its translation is CASRLQGNSNQPQHF. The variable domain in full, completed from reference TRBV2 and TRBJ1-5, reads EPEVTQTPSHQVTQMGQEVILRCVPISNHLYFYWYRQILGQKVEFLVSFYNNEISEKSEIFDDQFSVERPDGSNFTLKIRSTKLEDSAMYFCASRLQGNSNQPQHFGDGTRLSIL.

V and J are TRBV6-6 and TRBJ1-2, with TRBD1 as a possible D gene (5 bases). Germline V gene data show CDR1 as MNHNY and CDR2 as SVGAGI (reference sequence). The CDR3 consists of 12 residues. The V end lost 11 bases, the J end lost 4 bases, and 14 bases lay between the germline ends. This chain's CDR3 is CASRGDSYGYTF. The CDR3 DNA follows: TGTGCCTCGAGGGGTGACAGCTATGGCTACACCTTC.

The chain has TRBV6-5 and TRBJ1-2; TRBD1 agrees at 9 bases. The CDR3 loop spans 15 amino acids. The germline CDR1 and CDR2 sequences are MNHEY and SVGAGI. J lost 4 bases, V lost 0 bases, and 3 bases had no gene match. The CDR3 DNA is TGTGCCAGCAGTTACTCGACAGGGGGGGGCTATGGCTACACCTTC. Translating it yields CASSYSTGGGYGYTF.

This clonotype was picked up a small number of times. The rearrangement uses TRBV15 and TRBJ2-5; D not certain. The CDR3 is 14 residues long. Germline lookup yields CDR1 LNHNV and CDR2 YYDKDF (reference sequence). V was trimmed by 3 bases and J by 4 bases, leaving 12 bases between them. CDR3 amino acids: CATSSGDMTETQYF. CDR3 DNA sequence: TGTGCCACCAGCAGCGGCGACATGACAGAGACCCAGTACTTC.

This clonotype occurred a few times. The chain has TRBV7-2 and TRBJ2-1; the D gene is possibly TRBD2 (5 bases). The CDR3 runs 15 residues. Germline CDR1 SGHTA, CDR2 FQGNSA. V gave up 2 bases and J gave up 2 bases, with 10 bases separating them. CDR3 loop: CASSLLEGTYNEQFF. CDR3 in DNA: TGTGCCAGCAGCTTATTAGAGGGTACCTACAATGAGCAGTTCTTC.

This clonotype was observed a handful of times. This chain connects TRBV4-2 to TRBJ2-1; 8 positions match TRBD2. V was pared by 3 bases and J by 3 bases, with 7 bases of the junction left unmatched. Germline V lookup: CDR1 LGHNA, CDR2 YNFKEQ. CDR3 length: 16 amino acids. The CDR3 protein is CASSHLSGGNYNEQFF. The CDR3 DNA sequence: TGTGCCAGCAGCCACCTCAGCGGGGGCAACTACAATGAGCAGTTCTTC.

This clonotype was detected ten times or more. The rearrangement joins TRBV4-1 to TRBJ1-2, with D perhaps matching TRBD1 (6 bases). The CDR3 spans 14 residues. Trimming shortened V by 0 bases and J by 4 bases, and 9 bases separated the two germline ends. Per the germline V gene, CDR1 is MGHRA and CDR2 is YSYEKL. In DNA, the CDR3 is TGCGCCAGCAGCCAAGATTCCAGGGGCTATGGCTACACCTTC. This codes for CASSQDSRGYGYTF.

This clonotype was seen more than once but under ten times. CDR3 protein: CASSQDLSGSYQETQYF. The CDR3 nucleotides read TGCGCCAGCAGCCAAGATCTTTCAGGGTCTTACCAAGAGACCCAGTACTTC. The chain carries TRBV4-1 and TRBJ2-5, with D possibly TRBD1 on 5 matching bases. The CDR3 loop spans 17 amino acids. V was clipped by 0 bases and J by 0 bases, with 14 bases between them. Germline V gives CDR1 MGHRA, CDR2 YSYEKL.

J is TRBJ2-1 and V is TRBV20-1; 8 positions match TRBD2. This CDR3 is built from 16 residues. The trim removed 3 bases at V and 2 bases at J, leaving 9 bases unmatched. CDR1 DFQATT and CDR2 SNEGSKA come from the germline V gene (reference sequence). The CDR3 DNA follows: TGCAGTGCTAGGGCCGGGGGGGGCGACCCCTACAATGAGCAGTTCTTC. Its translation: CSARAGGGDPYNEQFF.

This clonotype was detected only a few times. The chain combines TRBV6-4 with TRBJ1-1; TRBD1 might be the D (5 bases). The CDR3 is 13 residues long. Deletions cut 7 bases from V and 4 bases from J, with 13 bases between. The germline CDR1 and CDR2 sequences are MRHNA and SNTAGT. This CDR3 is CASTLDSPTEAFF. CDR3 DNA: TGTGCCAGCACTCTAGACAGCCCCACTGAAGCTTTCTTT.

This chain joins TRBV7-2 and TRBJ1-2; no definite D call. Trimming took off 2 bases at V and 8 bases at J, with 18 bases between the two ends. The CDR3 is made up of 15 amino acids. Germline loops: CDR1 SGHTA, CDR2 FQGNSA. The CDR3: CASSLPGLTPSGYTF. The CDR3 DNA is TGTGCCAGCAGCTTACCCGGCCTTACTCCTTCGGGCTACACCTTC.

The CDR3 sequence is CASRGSGTAETQYF. CDR3 nucleotide sequence: TGCGCCAGCAGGGGATCCGGGACAGCAGAGACCCAGTACTTC. This chain joins TRBV5-1 and TRBJ2-5, with TRBD1 matching 7 bases. Germline V gene data show CDR1 as SGHRS and CDR2 as YFSETQ. The ends lost 5 bases at V and 4 bases at J; junction bases unmatched: 8. This CDR3 contains 14 residues.

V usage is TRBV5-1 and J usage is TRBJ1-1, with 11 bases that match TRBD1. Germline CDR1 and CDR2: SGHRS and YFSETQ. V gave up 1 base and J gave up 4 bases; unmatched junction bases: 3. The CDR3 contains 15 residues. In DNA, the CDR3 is TGCGCCAGCAGCTTGACGGGACAGGGGGGCACTGAAGCTTTCTTT. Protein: CASSLTGQGGTEAFF.

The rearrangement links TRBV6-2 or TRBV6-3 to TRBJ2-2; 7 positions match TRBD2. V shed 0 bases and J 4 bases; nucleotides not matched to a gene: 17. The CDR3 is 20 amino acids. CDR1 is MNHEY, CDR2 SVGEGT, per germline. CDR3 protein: CASSYSSSSSGGKRTGELFF. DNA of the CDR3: TGTGCCAGCAGTTACTCGTCTAGCTCGTCGGGGGGAAAACGCACCGGGGAGCTGTTTTTT.

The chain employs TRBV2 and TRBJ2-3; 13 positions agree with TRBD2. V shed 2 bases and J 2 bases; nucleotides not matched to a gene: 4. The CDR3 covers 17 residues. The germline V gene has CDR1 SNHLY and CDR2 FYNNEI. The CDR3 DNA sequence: TGTGCCAGCAGTGAACCGACTAGCGGGGGGCCCACAGATACGCAGTATTTT. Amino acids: CASSEPTSGGPTDTQYF.

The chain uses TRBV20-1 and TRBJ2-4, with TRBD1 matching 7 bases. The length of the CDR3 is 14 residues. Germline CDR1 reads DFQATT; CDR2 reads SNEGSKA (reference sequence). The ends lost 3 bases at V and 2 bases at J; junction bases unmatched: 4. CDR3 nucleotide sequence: TGCAGTGCTAGCCCACAGGGGTCCAAAAACATTCAGTACTTC. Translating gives CSASPQGSKNIQYF.

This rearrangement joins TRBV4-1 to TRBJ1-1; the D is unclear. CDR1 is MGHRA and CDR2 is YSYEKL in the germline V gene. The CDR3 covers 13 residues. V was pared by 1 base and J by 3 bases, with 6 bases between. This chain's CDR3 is CASSQVVYTEAFF. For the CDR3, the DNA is TGCGCCAGCAGCCAAGTAGTCTACACTGAAGCTTTCTTT.

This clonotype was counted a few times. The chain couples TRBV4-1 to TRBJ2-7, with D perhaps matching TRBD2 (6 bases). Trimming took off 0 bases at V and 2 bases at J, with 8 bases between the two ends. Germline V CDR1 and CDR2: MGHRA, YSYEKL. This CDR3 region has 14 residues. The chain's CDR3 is CASSQEWGAYEQYF. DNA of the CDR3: TGCGCCAGCAGCCAAGAGTGGGGGGCCTACGAGCAGTACTTC.

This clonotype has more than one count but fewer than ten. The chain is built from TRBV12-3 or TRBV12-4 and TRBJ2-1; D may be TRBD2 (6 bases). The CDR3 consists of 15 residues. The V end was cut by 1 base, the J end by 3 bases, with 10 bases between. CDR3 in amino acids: CASSLVAVGYNEQFF. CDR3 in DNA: TGTGCCAGCAGTTTAGTAGCGGTTGGCTACAATGAGCAGTTCTTC.

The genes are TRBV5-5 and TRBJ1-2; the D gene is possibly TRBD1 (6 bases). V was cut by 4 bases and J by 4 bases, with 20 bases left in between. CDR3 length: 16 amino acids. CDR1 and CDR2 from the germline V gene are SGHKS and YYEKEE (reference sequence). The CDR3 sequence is CASSPIRSGQIYGYTF. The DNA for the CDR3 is TGTGCCAGCAGCCCGATACGATCTGGACAGATCTATGGCTACACCTTC. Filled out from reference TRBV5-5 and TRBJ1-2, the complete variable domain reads DAGVTQSPTHLIKTRGQQVTLRCSPISGHKSVSWYQQVLGQGPQFIFQYYEKEERGRGNFPDRFSARQFPNYSSELNVNALLLGDSALYLCASSPIRSGQIYGYTFGSGTRLTVV.

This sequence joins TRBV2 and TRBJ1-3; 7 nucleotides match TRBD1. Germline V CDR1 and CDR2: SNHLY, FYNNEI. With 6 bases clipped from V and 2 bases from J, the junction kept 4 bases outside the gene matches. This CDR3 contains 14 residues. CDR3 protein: CASRTGLAGNTIYF. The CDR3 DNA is TGTGCCAGCAGGACAGGGCTCGCTGGAAACACCATATATTTT.

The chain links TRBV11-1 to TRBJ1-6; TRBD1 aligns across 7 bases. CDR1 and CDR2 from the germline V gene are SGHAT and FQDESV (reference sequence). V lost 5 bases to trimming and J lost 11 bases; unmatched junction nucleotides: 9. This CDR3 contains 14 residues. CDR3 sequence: CASSRDSGSAPLHF. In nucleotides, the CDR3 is TGTGCCAGCAGCCGGGACAGCGGTTCGGCACCCCTCCACTTT.

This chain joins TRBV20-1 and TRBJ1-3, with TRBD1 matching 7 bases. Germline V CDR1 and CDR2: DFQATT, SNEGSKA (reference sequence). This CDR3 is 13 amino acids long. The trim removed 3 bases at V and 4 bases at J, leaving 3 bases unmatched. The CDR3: CSAREQGGNTIYF. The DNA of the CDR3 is TGCAGTGCTAGGGAACAGGGGGGAAACACCATATATTTT.